This TCR beta chain stems from a study of T-cell reconstitution after alpha-beta-depleted transplantation in children. Notes on the study in general: Where some patients showed high TCRbeta diversity at day 60, it came from recipient T cells and thymic progenitors that had survived. Expanded graft clones, several hundred of them, were reportedly the source of alpha-beta T cells about two months after transplant. One year post-transplant, T-cell counts and diversity were largely derived from T cells produced anew.

Germline assignment: CDR1 SQVTM and CDR2 ANQGSEA. The CDR3 totals 13 residues. V lost 6 bases, J lost 3 bases, and 8 bases stayed unmatched. This clonotype was counted many times. No antigen is known for it. Preparation of the TCRbeta library was carried out with unique molecular identifiers. TCRdb re-called the PCR reads through MiXCR, storing one row per CDR3 protein. Counted here are around 300,000 distinct CDR3 sequences, roughly 10% occurring once; the ten biggest clones make up about 20%. This clonotype originated in a male patient between 2 and 10 years old who had a stem cell transplant for chronic granulomatous disease, so the T cells may come from the graft donor. The chain uses TRBV29-1 and TRBJ2-7; TRBD1 matches at 7 bases. This specimen was peripheral blood, taken 180 days after TCRalphabeta/CD19-depleted stem cell transplant. In nucleotides, the CDR3 is TGCAGCGTCGACCCGACAGGGAACTACGAGCAGTACTTC. This translates into CSVDPTGNYEQYF.